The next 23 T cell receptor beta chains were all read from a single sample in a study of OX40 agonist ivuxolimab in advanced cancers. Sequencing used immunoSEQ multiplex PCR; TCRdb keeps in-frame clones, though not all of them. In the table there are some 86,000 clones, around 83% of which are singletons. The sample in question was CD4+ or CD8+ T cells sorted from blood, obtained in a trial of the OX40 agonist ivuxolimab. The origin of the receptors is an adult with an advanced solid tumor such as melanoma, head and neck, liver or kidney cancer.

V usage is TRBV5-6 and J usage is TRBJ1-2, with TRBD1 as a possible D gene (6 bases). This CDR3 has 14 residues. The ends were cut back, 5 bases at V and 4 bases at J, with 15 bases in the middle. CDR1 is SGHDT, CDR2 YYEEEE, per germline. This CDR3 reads CASRVQGGSYGYTF. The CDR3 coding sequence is TGTGCCAGCAGGGTACAGGGCGGGAGCTATGGCTACACCTTC.

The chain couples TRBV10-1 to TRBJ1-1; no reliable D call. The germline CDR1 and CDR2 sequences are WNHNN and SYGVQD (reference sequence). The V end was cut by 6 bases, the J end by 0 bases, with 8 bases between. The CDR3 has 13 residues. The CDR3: CASSRELNTEAFF. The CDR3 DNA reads TGCGCCAGCAGCCGGGAACTGAACACTGAAGCTTTCTTT.

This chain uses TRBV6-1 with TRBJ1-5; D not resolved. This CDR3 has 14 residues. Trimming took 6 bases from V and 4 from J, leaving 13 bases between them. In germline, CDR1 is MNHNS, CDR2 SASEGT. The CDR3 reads CASSTESQNQPQHF. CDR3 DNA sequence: TGTGCCAGCAGCACAGAGTCGCAAAATCAGCCCCAGCATTTT.

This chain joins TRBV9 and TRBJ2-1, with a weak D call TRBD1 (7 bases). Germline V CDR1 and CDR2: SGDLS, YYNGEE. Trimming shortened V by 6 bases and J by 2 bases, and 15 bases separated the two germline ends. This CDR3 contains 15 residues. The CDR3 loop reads CASNDGGTAYNEQFF. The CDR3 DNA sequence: TGTGCCAGCAACGACGGCGGGACAGCCTACAATGAGCAGTTCTTC.

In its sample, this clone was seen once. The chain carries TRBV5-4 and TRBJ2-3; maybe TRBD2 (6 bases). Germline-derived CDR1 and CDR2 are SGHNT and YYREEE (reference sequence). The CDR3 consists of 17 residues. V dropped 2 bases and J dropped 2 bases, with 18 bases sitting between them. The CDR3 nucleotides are TGTGCCAGCAGCTTTGGACCCCCGGGAGCCCACACAGATACGCAGTATTTT. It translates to CASSFGPPGAHTDTQYF.

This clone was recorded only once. The CDR3 region has the DNA TGTGCCAGCAGCGCCAGTCTAGGAGAGCCCCAGCATTTT. Amino acid sequence: CASSASLGEPQHF. This chain uses TRBV7-9 with TRBJ1-5; D gene ambiguous. V gave up 5 bases and J gave up 8 bases, with 13 bases separating them. The CDR3 is 13 amino acids. Germline-derived CDR1 and CDR2 are SEHNR and FQNEAQ (reference sequence). The full variable domain, with the rest looked up from reference TRBV7-9 and TRBJ1-5, is DTGVSQNPRHKITKRGQNVTFRCDPISEHNRLYWYRQTLGQGPEFLTYFQNEAQLEKSRLLSDRFSAERPKGSFSTLEIQRTEQGDSAMYLCASSASLGEPQHFGDGTRLSIL.

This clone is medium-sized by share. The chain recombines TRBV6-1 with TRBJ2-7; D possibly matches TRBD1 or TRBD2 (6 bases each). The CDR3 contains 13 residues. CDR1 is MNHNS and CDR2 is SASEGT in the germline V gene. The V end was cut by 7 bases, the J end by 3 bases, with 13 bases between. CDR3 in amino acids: CASIGGSLYEQYF. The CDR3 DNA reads TGTGCCAGCATCGGGGGCTCTCTCTACGAGCAGTACTTC.

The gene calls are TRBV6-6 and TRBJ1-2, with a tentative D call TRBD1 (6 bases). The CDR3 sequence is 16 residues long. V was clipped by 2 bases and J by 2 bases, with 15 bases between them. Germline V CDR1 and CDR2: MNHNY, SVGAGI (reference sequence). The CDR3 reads CASSYTATGLNYGYTF. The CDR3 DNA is TGTGCCAGCAGTTACACGGCCACAGGGTTAAACTATGGCTACACCTTC.

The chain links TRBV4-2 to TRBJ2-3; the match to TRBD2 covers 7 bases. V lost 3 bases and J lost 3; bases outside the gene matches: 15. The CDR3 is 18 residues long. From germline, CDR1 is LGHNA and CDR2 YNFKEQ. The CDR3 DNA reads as TGTGCCAGCAGCCAGAGGGGCCCTGGGGCGGGAGTAACAGATACGCAGTATTTT. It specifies CASSQRGPGAGVTDTQYF.

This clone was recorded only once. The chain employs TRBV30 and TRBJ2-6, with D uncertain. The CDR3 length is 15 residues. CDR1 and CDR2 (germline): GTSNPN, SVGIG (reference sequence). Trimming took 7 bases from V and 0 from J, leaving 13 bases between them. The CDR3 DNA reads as TGTGCCTACTTAGACACCATCTCTGGGGCCAACGTCCTGACTTTC. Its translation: CAYLDTISGANVLTF.

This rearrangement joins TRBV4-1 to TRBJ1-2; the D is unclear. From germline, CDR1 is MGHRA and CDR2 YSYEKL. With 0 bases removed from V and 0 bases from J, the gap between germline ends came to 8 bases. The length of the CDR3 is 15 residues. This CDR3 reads CASSQEPGSNYGYTF. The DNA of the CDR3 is TGCGCCAGCAGCCAAGAGCCAGGCTCTAACTATGGCTACACCTTC.

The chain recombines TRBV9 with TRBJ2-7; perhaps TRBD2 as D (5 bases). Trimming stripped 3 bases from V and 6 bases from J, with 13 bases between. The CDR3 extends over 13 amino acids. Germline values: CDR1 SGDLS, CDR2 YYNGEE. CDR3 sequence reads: CASSARRDAEQYF. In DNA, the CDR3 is TGTGCCAGCAGCGCCCGCCGGGATGCCGAGCAGTACTTC.

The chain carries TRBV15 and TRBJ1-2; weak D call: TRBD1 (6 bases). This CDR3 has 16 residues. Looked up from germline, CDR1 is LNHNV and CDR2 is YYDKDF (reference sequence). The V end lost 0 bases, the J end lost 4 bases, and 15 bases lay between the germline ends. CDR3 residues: CATSRDLGGATYGYTF. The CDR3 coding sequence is TGTGCCACCAGCAGAGATCTGGGGGGGGCCACCTATGGCTACACCTTC.

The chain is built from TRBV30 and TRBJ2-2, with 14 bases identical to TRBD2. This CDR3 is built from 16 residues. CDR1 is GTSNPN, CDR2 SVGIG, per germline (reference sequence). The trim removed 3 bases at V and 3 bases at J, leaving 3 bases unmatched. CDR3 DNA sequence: TGTGCCTGGAGCCGGGGACTAGCGGGAGACACCGGGGAGCTGTTTTTT. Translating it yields CAWSRGLAGDTGELFF. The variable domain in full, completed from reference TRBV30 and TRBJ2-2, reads SQTIHQWPATLVQPVGSPLSLECTVEGTSNPNLYWYRQAAGRGLQLLFYSVGIGQISSEVPQNLSASRPQDRQFILSSKKLLLSDSGFYLCAWSRGLAGDTGELFFGEGSRLTVL.

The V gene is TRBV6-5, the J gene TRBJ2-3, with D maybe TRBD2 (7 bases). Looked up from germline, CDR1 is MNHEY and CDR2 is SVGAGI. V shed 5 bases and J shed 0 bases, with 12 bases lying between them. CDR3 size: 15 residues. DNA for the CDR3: TGTGCCAGCAGTGGGGGGGCCCCGAGCACAGATACGCAGTATTTT. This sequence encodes CASSGGAPSTDTQYF.

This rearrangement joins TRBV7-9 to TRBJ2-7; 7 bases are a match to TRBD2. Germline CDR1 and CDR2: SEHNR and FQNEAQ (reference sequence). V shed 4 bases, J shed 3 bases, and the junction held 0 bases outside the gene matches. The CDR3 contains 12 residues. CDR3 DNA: TGTGCCAGCAGCTCTAGCGGCTACGAGCAGTACTTC. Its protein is CASSSSGYEQYF. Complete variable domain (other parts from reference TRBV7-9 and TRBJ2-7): DTGVSQNPRHKITKRGQNVTFRCDPISEHNRLYWYRQTLGQGPEFLTYFQNEAQLEKSRLLSDRFSAERPKGSFSTLEIQRTEQGDSAMYLCASSSSGYEQYFGPGTRLTVT.

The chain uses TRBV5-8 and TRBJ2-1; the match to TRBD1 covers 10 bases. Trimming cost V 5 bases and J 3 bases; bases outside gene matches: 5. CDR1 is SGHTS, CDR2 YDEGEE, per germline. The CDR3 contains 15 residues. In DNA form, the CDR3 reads TGTGCCAGCAGTCGCGGACAGGGGGGCTACAATGAGCAGTTCTTC. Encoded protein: CASSRGQGGYNEQFF.

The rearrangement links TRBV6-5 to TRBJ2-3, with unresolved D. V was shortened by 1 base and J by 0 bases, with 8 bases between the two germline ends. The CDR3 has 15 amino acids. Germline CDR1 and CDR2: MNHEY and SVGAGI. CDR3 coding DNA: TGTGCCAGCAGTTACTTTGGCCAGAGCACAGATACGCAGTATTTT. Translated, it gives CASSYFGQSTDTQYF.

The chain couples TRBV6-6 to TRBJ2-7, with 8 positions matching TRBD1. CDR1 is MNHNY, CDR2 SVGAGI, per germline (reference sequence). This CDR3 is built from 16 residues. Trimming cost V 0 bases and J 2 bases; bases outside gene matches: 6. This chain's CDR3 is CASSYSGQALTYEQYF. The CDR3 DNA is TGTGCCAGCAGTTACTCGGGACAGGCTCTTACCTACGAGCAGTACTTC.

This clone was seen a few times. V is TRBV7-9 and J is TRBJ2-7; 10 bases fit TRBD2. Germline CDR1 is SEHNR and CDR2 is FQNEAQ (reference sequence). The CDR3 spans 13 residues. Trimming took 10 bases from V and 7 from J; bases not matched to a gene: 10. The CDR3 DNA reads TGTGCCACCACTCCTAGCGGGAGTGGGGAGCAGTACTTC. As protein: CATTPSGSGEQYF.

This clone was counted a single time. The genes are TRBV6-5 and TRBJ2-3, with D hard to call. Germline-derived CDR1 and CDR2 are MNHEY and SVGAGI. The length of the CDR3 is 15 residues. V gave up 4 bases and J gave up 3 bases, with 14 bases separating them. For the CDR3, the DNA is TGTGCCAGCAGTTTCCAATCACCTAGGACAGATACGCAGTATTTT. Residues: CASSFQSPRTDTQYF.

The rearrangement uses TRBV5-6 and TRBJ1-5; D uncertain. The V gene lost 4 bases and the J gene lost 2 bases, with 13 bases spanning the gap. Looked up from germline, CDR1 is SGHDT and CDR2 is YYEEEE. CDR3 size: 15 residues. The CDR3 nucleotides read TGTGCCAGCAGCGCTGGGGAGGTGGGCAATCAGCCCCAGCATTTT. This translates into CASSAGEVGNQPQHF.

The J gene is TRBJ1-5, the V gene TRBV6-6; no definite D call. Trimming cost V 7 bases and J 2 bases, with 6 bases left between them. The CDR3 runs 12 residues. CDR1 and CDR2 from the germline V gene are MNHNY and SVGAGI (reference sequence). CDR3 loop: CASTLRNQPQHF. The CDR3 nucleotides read TGTGCCAGCACCCTCCGCAATCAGCCCCAGCATTTT.